The source of this TCR delta chain is a study of Vδ1+ human thymocytes (dated by TCRdb to 2017 to 2018). Study-wide context: The study characterised mRNA-level TRG and TRD CDR3 repertoires of highly purified Vdelta1+ thymocytes from young children as a data resource. The multiplex-based CDR3 amplicon strategy had previously been validated against 5'RACE-based CDR3 amplicon generation methods.

With regard to this clone: Its specific antigen is unknown. Base qualities are not recorded, but no much larger clone differs from it by a single base. Other DNA sequences from this sample encode an identical CDR3 as well.

Via the germline V gene, CDR1 is TSWWSYY and CDR2 QGS. Inclusive of the bounding cysteine and phenylalanine, the CDR3 is 24 residues long. Only CDR3 DNA is held: 72 bases, read in frame from base 1. From V the trimming removes 3 bases and from J it removes 0 bases, while the gene matches leave 27 bases of the junction unaccounted for. RNA was extracted with the RNeasy mini kit and reverse transcribed using Superscript III. To generate the CDR3 amplicons, a multiplex PCR was run using pooled V-gene forward primers together with a constant-region reverse primer that carried Illumina adaptor overhangs. After gel purification, the amplicons were indexed with Nextera index primers during around 8 additional PCR cycles and then purified using AMPure XP beads. Libraries were sequenced on an Illumina MiSeq with paired-end 250 bp reads, dual indexing and about 21% PhiX spike-in. The paper's processing steps were these. FastQC was used to check read quality, and ea-utils fastq-join was used to merge TRG read pairs. Sequences were annotated with IMGT/HighV-QUEST, keeping only productive sequences with unambiguous V-gene assignment; clonotypes were defined by identical CDR3 sequence. Downstream analysis used VDJtools 1.1.1, tcR 2.2.3, Treemap and vegan Shannon diversity in R 3.4.4. Public reads were reanalyzed in TCRdb with CATT, and rows carrying the same DNA were merged afterwards. The V and J calls were determined by TCRdb, not by the authors. A total of tens of thousands of delta-chain clones appear in this sample, 25% to 30% of them only once. The ten largest clonotypes hold 1.5% to 2% of the sample.

What the authors observed across the whole study: Because no clustering by age or sex was seen, donors were not stratified by age or sex in the analyses. Numerous TRG clonotypes were shared among donors (up to about 6.9x10^3), while TRD repertoires were essentially private (a maximum of about 120 shared). Although sort purity was high, approximately 21% of thymic TRD sequences were Vdelta2 (with a few Vdelta3), in contrast to the peripheral blood Vdelta1+ controls. Because unexpected Vdelta2 sequences could lead to misinterpretation of bulk repertoire data, the authors recommended using highly purified populations and validating at the single-cell level. In contrast to oligoclonal peripheral blood repertoires, thymic TRG and TRD repertoires appeared to be highly polyclonal with Gaussian CDR3 length distributions.

Thymic samples were depleted of alphabeta T cells, then CD3+ TCRVdelta1+ TCRVdelta2- thymocytes were FACS-sorted. The purity of the sorted Vdelta1+ thymocytes fell between about 98% and 99.6%. Thymic specimens came from roughly eight paediatric patients undergoing corrective cardiac surgery, aged from roughly 5 days to 16 months. The thymic tissue was dispersed, and mononuclear cells were isolated using a Histopaque-1077 density gradient. For staining, the antibodies used were anti-TCRVdelta1 clone TS8.2, anti-TCRVdelta2 clone B6, anti-CD3 clone HIT3a and anti-TCRalphabeta clone IP26. The receptor was isolated from a boy less than two years old who had congenital heart surgery. The sample comprised Vdelta1+ gamma-delta thymocytes from the thymus. What the cell subset or site label conveys for this sample: FACS-sorted CD3+ TCRalphabeta- TCRVdelta1+ TCRVdelta2- thymocytes. The chain joins TRDV1 to TRDJ1; 11 bases in between match TRDD3. The CDR3 region reads CALGELLGSTGGYRWLAYTDKLIF. The bases are TGTGCTCTTGGGGAGCTACTGGGGAGTACTGGGGGATATAGGTGGTTGGCCTACACCGATAAACTCATCTTT.